The 20 T cell receptor beta chains presented below share a single source sample, sequenced in a study of early stage breast cancer tumors. Assay: immunoSEQ multiplex PCR; the TCRdb copy retains only in-frame clones and omits some. The table has 8,500 to 10,000 clones, under 80% seen once; the top ten hold 7% to 9%. What was sequenced was normal breast tissue next to the tumor. The receptors were sampled from a person between 35 and 49 years old with breast cancer.

The chain carries TRBV30 and TRBJ1-5, with 8 bases lining up with TRBD1. Germline loops: CDR1 GTSNPN, CDR2 SVGIG (reference sequence). With V trimmed by 2 bases and J by 0 bases, 21 bases remained unmatched. CDR3 size: 21 residues. The CDR3 is CAWSNGSEDRDGPYSNQPQHF. In DNA, the CDR3 is TGTGCCTGGAGTAACGGCTCCGAGGACAGGGACGGGCCATATAGCAATCAGCCCCAGCATTTT. The whole variable domain, filled in from reference TRBV30 and TRBJ1-5, reads SQTIHQWPATLVQPVGSPLSLECTVEGTSNPNLYWYRQAAGRGLQLLFYSVGIGQISSEVPQNLSASRPQDRQFILSSKKLLLSDSGFYLCAWSNGSEDRDGPYSNQPQHFGDGTRLSIL.

The chain recombines TRBV15 with TRBJ2-1; 9 bases map to TRBD2. The germline gives CDR1 LNHNV, CDR2 YYDKDF (reference sequence). Losses at the gene ends were 1 base for V and 9 bases for J; bases not matched to a gene: 16. CDR3 length equals 18 residues. The CDR3 sequence is CATSRALLGAGGSGEQFF. CDR3 nucleotides: TGTGCCACCAGCAGAGCCCTCCTTGGGGCGGGAGGGTCGGGTGAGCAGTTCTTC.

CDR3 loop: CASSDGQGRVEEKLFF. The CDR3 nucleotides are TGTGCCAGCAGTGATGGACAGGGGAGGGTTGAGGAAAAACTGTTTTTT. V and J are TRBV2 and TRBJ1-4; 9 bases map to TRBD1. The CDR3 spans 16 residues. Germline CDR1 SNHLY, CDR2 FYNNEI. V was pared by 3 bases and J by 8 bases, with 10 bases of the junction left unmatched.

Remarks on this clone: The junction differs from germline at one of its ends, possibly a read error. This chain connects TRBV7-7 to TRBJ2-7, with TRBD2 as a possible D gene (6 bases). The germline CDR1 and CDR2 sequences are SSHAT and FNYEAQ (reference sequence). CDR3 length: 15 residues. CDR3: CASSPTFGGDYEQYF. The DNA for the CDR3 is TGTGCTAGCAGCCCAACCTTCGGGGGAGACTACGAGCAGTACTTC.

The chain uses TRBV4-2 and TRBJ2-6; D is unclear. Trimming took 3 bases from V and 0 from J, leaving 18 bases between them. Germline lookup yields CDR1 LGHNA and CDR2 YNFKEQ. CDR3 size: 19 residues. The CDR3 reads CASSQDSRGRASGANVLTF. CDR3 in DNA: TGTGCCAGCAGCCAGGATTCGCGAGGACGGGCCTCTGGGGCCAACGTCCTGACTTTC.

CDR3 amino acids: CASSTNRGGGEQFF. The CDR3 DNA reads TGTGCCAGTAGTACGAACCGGGGGGGCGGTGAGCAGTTCTTC. The chain links TRBV19 to TRBJ2-1; 8 nucleotides line up with TRBD2. V trimming: 4 bases; J trimming: 9 bases; junction bases outside the gene matches: 8. The CDR3 spans 14 residues. CDR1 is LNHDA, CDR2 SQIVND, per germline (reference sequence).

V usage is TRBV5-4 and J usage is TRBJ2-3, with TRBD2 as a possible D gene (6 bases). V was trimmed by 5 bases and J by 5 bases, leaving 18 bases between them. This CDR3 is 15 amino acids long. The germline V gene encodes CDR1 SGHNT and CDR2 YYREEE (reference sequence). CDR3 protein: CASRSDPGRQDTQYF. CDR3 DNA sequence: TGTGCCAGCAGGTCCGATCCCGGGAGACAAGATACGCAGTATTTT.

V is TRBV11-1 and J is TRBJ2-6; 7 bases line up with TRBD2. The V gene end was trimmed by 5 bases and the J gene end by 0 bases; junction bases not matched to a gene: 10. CDR1 is SGHAT and CDR2 is FQDESV in the germline V gene (reference sequence). The CDR3 is made up of 18 amino acids. DNA for the CDR3: TGTGCCAGCAGCGCCAGACTAGCTGGACACTCTGGGGCCAACGTCCTGACTTTC. Its translation is CASSARLAGHSGANVLTF.

This clone was seen more than once but under ten times. The chain combines TRBV9 with TRBJ2-1; TRBD2 matches 7 bases. Germline CDR1 is SGDLS and CDR2 is YYNGEE. Trimming cost V 3 bases and J 0 bases; bases outside gene matches: 3. The CDR3 has 15 residues. CDR3 DNA sequence: TGTGCCAGCAGCGCCCTAGCGGCCTCCTACAATGAGCAGTTCTTC. Its translation is CASSALAASYNEQFF.

The V and J genes are TRBV10-3 and TRBJ2-5; 8 bases line up with TRBD2. V gave up 3 bases and J gave up 2 bases; unmatched junction bases: 11. The CDR3 is made up of 17 amino acids. CDR1 and CDR2 from the germline V gene are ENHRY and SYGVKD. This CDR3 is CAISDSLWAGGQETQYF. DNA of the CDR3: TGTGCCATCAGTGATTCCCTGTGGGCGGGAGGACAAGAGACCCAGTACTTC.

The chain combines TRBV7-2 with TRBJ2-3; 7 positions agree with TRBD2. Germline V gene data show CDR1 as SGHTA and CDR2 as FQGNSA. CDR3 size: 16 residues. The V segment lost 1 base and the J segment 5 bases; nucleotides outside the gene matches: 9. The CDR3 loop reads CASSLVSSGAGDTQYF. The CDR3 region has the DNA TGTGCCAGCAGCTTAGTATCTAGCGGAGCGGGAGATACGCAGTATTTT.

The chain links TRBV10-3 to TRBJ2-3; D call uncertain. CDR1 and CDR2 from the germline V gene are ENHRY and SYGVKD. The CDR3 is 15 residues long. Deletions cut 2 bases from V and 6 bases from J, with 15 bases between. The CDR3 is CAISETLGSADTQYF. The CDR3 region has the DNA TGTGCCATCAGTGAGACTCTGGGGTCGGCGGATACGCAGTATTTT.

The V gene is TRBV5-1, the J gene TRBJ2-5; the match to TRBD2 covers 14 bases. J lost 3 bases, V lost 4 bases, and 20 bases had no gene match. The germline V gene encodes CDR1 SGHRS and CDR2 YFSETQ. The CDR3 spans 21 residues. CDR3 nucleotide sequence: TGCGCCAGCAGCCGAGTGGACAGGGTAAAGACTAGCGGGAGGGCTGAAGAGACCCAGTACTTC. The encoded protein is CASSRVDRVKTSGRAEETQYF.

There are a few counts of this clone. The chain couples TRBV6-5 to TRBJ2-7; unclear D gene. The CDR3 runs 15 residues. Deletions cut 0 bases from V and 4 bases from J, with 13 bases between. Germline assignment: CDR1 MNHEY and CDR2 SVGAGI. The CDR3 DNA reads as TGTGCCAGCAGTTACTCGATATCAGTGGGGTACGAGCAGTACTTC. Protein product: CASSYSISVGYEQYF.

V is TRBV11-2 and J is TRBJ2-3; 9 nucleotides match TRBD2. The J segment lost 1 base and the V segment lost 1 base, leaving 3 bases of the junction unmatched. Per the germline V gene, CDR1 is SGHAT and CDR2 is FQNNGV. The CDR3 length is 16 residues. The chain's CDR3 is CASSLGSGSGTDTQYF. The CDR3, as DNA: TGTGCCAGCAGCTTAGGTAGCGGGAGCGGCACAGATACGCAGTATTTT.

This rearrangement joins TRBV10-3 to TRBJ1-5; D unresolved. V lost 2 bases, J lost 4 bases, and 6 bases lay in between. The germline gives CDR1 ENHRY, CDR2 SYGVKD. The CDR3 runs to 13 residues. The CDR3 DNA is TGTGCCATCAGTGAGGGACCTAATCAGCCCCAGCATTTT. It is translated as CAISEGPNQPQHF.

This clone showed up just once. The genes are TRBV6-5 and TRBJ2-1; TRBD2 matches 9 bases. The CDR3 spans 15 residues. Germline V gives CDR1 MNHEY, CDR2 SVGAGI. Trimming at V came to 6 bases and at J to 9 bases, leaving 12 bases not matched to a gene. CDR3 bases: TGTGCCAGCAGGGGGGGACTAGCTGCACCCAGTGAGCAGTTCTTC. Encoded protein: CASRGGLAAPSEQFF.

The chain recombines TRBV11-2 with TRBJ1-4; TRBD1 aligns across 10 bases. Germline CDR1 SGHAT, CDR2 FQNNGV. The CDR3 extends over 16 amino acids. V dropped 5 bases and J dropped 7; count of bases not matched to a gene: 10. CDR3 loop: CASSLDRDRGGEKLFF. The DNA for the CDR3 is TGTGCCAGCAGCCTGGACCGGGACAGGGGAGGTGAAAAACTGTTTTTT.

Turning to this clone: Other DNA variants within this sample encode the same CDR3. J is TRBJ2-7 and V is TRBV6-1; D remains ambiguous. The CDR3 consists of 11 residues. Germline V gene data show CDR1 as MNHNS and CDR2 as SASEGT. V lost 3 bases and J lost 3, with 3 bases in between. The CDR3 spells CASSDSYEQYF. Here the CDR3 DNA reads TGTGCCAGCAGTGACAGCTACGAGCAGTACTTC.

This sequence joins TRBV7-8 and TRBJ1-5; D perhaps matches TRBD1 (5 bases). Germline V gene lookup returns CDR1 SGHVS and CDR2 FQNEAQ. The CDR3 sequence is 15 residues long. The ends were cut back, 5 bases at V and 1 base at J, with 12 bases in the middle. The DNA for the CDR3 is TGTGCCAGCAGCCAAGCGGACATCAGCAATCAGCCCCAGCATTTT. Its protein product is CASSQADISNQPQHF. The entire variable domain, with the rest obtained from reference TRBV7-8 and TRBJ1-5, is as follows: GAGVSQSPRYKVAKRGQDVALRCDPISGHVSLFWYQQALGQGPEFLTYFQNEAQLDKSGLPSDRFFAERPEGSVSTLKIQRTQQEDSAVYLCASSQADISNQPQHFGDGTRLSIL.